This entry is about one T cell receptor (beta chain). The record originates from a study of blood T cell repertoires in COVID-19. The wider study: The origin of the acute and convalescent COVID-19 samples was the United States, Italy and Spain. The analysed material was cDNA or gDNA that came from T cells, B-cell-depleted T cells, or PBMCs.

Original handling: Amplified reference gene primers provided the basis for estimating nucleated cell counts. TCRdb keeps only in-frame clones here, not all; method: immunoSEQ multiplex PCR. V and J calls plus clone size are reproduced from that table; the DNA served to infer D and trimming. The sample has about 210,000 clones, around 80% seen once. The clonotype comes from a human donor in a cohort sampled during active COVID-19. Material for sequencing was peripheral blood.

CDR3 residues: CASSADYTSVYEQYF. The CDR3 nucleotides are TGTGCCAGCAGCGCCGACTATACTAGCGTGTACGAGCAGTACTTC. The chain joins TRBV7-9 to TRBJ2-7, with 7 bases aligning to TRBD2. Looked up from germline, CDR1 is SEHNR and CDR2 is FQNEAQ (reference sequence). The CDR3 sequence is 15 residues long. The J segment lost 4 bases and the V segment lost 5 bases, leaving 11 bases of the junction unmatched.